The TCR beta chain described here comes from a study of OX40 agonist ivuxolimab in advanced cancers. Study-wide background: Enrolled patients in dose escalation had cancers that were hepatocellular carcinoma, melanoma, renal cell or head and neck cancer.

This table comes from immunoSEQ multiplex PCR, and its TCRdb copy is limited to in-frame clones, with some not included. The sample holds about 70,000 clones, about 92% seen once. Study-level findings and limits: Researchers report that CD8+ T cells had, on average, more expanded clones than CD4+. The study did not work out the antigen specificity of the expanded peripheral T cells. Blood T cells, both CD4+ and CD8+, expanded clonally by week 6 at 0.1 to 3.0 mg/kg.

This CDR3 has 16 residues. Germline values: CDR1 SNHLY, CDR2 FYNNEI. V shed 5 bases and J shed 0 bases, with 14 bases lying between them. Details on this clone: Its specificity is not known.

Sequencing used CD4+ or CD8+ T cells sorted from blood, obtained in a trial of the OX40 agonist ivuxolimab. This TCR was sampled from an adult with an advanced solid tumor such as melanoma, head and neck, liver or kidney cancer. The chain has TRBV2 and TRBJ2-4; no clear D. The CDR3 reads CASSPQQLLAKNIQYF. CDR3 in DNA: TGTGCCAGCAGTCCGCAGCAGCTTCTAGCCAAAAACATTCAGTACTTC.